This T cell receptor (beta chain) was captured in a study of technical replicates of blood from several donors (dated by TCRdb to the late 2010s). Concerning this clone itself: Which antigen it targets is not known. Base qualities are not at hand, and no much larger clone is one base apart.

The junction carries 8 bases between V and J, which are trimmed by 4 bases and 5 bases respectively. From the cysteine through the phenylalanine, the CDR3 covers 11 amino acids. Kept here is only the CDR3 DNA, which spans 33 bases and is read in frame from base 1. Based on the germline V gene, the CDR1 and CDR2 sequences are SQVTM and ANQGSEA. Receptors were amplified or captured by the immunoSEQ multiplex PCR assay. TCRdb provides this immuneACCESS table in a form limited to in-frame rearrangements. Some clones are lacking; in checked studies, under half of them reflect an unresolved V gene, and why the rest are absent is not known. Here the sample has about 70,000 clones; 85% to 95% occur a single time. In total, the top ten clones hold about 0.4% of the sample.

The rearrangement joined TRBV29-1 to TRBJ1-2; possibly the D gene is TRBD1, per 5 matching bases. Material for sequencing was T cells isolated from PBMCs. The TCR sequence derives from a human donor in good health. The DNA sequence follows: TGCAGCGTTGCAGGGCTTTATGGCTACACCTTC. This gives the protein CSVAGLYGYTF.